This entry lists 26 T cell receptor beta chains sequenced from one sample in a study of blood T cell repertoires in COVID-19. Profiled with immunoSEQ multiplex PCR; TCRdb holds only in-frame clones, not every one. The data show about 220,000 clones, with roughly 88% seen just once and approximately 2% held by the top ten. Sequencing used peripheral blood. These receptors were taken from a man in his forties or fifties who had recovered from COVID-19.

This rearrangement joins TRBV3-1 (or the pseudogene TRBV3-2) to TRBJ2-1; 8 positions match TRBD2. Germline-derived CDR1 and CDR2 are LGHDT and YNNKEL (reference sequence). This CDR3 comprises 15 residues. The ends lost 5 bases at V and 3 bases at J; junction bases unmatched: 6. The CDR3 spells CASSLLADLYNEQFF. The CDR3 nucleotides are TGTGCCAGCAGCTTACTAGCGGACCTCTACAATGAGCAGTTCTTC.

The chain uses TRBV9 and TRBJ2-5; TRBD1 aligns across 8 bases. This CDR3 is 15 amino acids long. V was pared by 3 bases and J by 11 bases, with 15 bases of the junction left unmatched. Germline-derived CDR1 and CDR2 are SGDLS and YYNGEE. The CDR3 sequence: CASSALDRGRSIQYF. The CDR3 DNA sequence: TGTGCCAGCAGCGCCTTAGACAGGGGCCGATCAATTCAGTACTTC.

The V gene is TRBV5-4, the J gene TRBJ2-7; 15 positions agree with TRBD2. There are 16 residues in the CDR3. Per germline, CDR1 SGHNT and CDR2 YYREEE (reference sequence). Trimming at V came to 4 bases and at J to 2 bases, leaving 4 bases not matched to a gene. The CDR3: CASSPGTSGGTYEQYF. The CDR3 bases are TGTGCCAGCAGCCCCGGGACTAGCGGGGGGACCTACGAGCAGTACTTC.

This clone came up many times. This chain joins TRBV5-1 and TRBJ2-1, with a possible D match to TRBD1 (6 bases). Germline assignment: CDR1 SGHRS and CDR2 YFSETQ. V dropped 4 bases and J dropped 6 bases, with 8 bases sitting between them. The CDR3 sequence is 12 residues long. CDR3 DNA sequence: TGCGCCAGCAGCGAGGACAGCAATGAGCAGTTCTTC. Protein product: CASSEDSNEQFF.

V is TRBV4-3 and J is TRBJ2-4, with D tentatively TRBD1 (5 bases). The CDR3 extends over 20 amino acids. CDR1 and CDR2 from the germline V gene are LGHNA and YSLEER. V was cut by 8 bases and J by 3 bases, with 32 bases left in between. CDR3 in DNA: TGCGCCAGCCCCTGTCCCTTAAAGCATGGGCAGGGTCTTGGCAAAAACATTCAGTACTTC. This encodes CASPCPLKHGQGLGKNIQYF.

V gene TRBV19 combines with J gene TRBJ2-1; D perhaps matches TRBD2 (6 bases). Trimming cost V 4 bases and J 4 bases, with 8 bases left between them. The CDR3 extends over 13 amino acids. Per the germline V gene, CDR1 is LNHDA and CDR2 is SQIVND (reference sequence). CDR3 sequence (DNA): TGTGCCAGTAGTACCGGGACTTACAATGAGCAGTTCTTC. Encoded protein: CASSTGTYNEQFF.

This clone was recorded once. The chain carries TRBV20-1 and TRBJ2-1; weak D call: TRBD2 (7 bases). Trimming stripped 3 bases from V and 1 base from J, with 13 bases between. This CDR3 has 15 residues. Per the germline V gene, CDR1 is DFQATT and CDR2 is SNEGSKA (reference sequence). CDR3 coding DNA: TGCAGTGCTAGTAGAGGGAGGGGGTCCTACAATGAGCAGTTCTTC. Residues: CSASRGRGSYNEQFF.

The chain carries TRBV5-6 and TRBJ2-1, with TRBD1 matching over 12 bases. V was pared by 2 bases and J by 11 bases, with 5 bases of the junction left unmatched. Germline-derived CDR1 and CDR2 are SGHDT and YYEEEE. This CDR3 has 14 residues. This CDR3 is CASSFRDRGPQQFF. The DNA of the CDR3 is TGTGCCAGCAGCTTCCGGGACAGGGGGCCACAGCAGTTCTTC.

V usage is TRBV9 and J usage is TRBJ2-1; 11 bases line up with TRBD2. This CDR3 contains 17 residues. Losses at the gene ends were 1 base for V and 1 base for J; bases not matched to a gene: 4. Germline V gene lookup returns CDR1 SGDLS and CDR2 YYNGEE. CDR3 sequence (DNA): TGTGCCAGCAGCGTAAAGACTAGCGGGGCTTCCTACAATGAGCAGTTCTTC. Protein: CASSVKTSGASYNEQFF.

The chain couples TRBV5-5 to TRBJ2-2; possible D gene TRBD1, 6 bases. Between the trimmed V and J ends, which lost 0 bases and 1 base, there was a span of 10 bases. The V gene's germline CDR1 is SGHKS and CDR2 YYEKEE (reference sequence). The CDR3 is 16 amino acids. Here the CDR3 DNA reads TGTGCCAGCAGCTTGGCTGTGACAGGGAACACCGGGGAGCTGTTTTTT. It yields the protein CASSLAVTGNTGELFF. Variable domain in full (rest from reference TRBV5-5 and TRBJ2-2): DAGVTQSPTHLIKTRGQQVTLRCSPISGHKSVSWYQQVLGQGPQFIFQYYEKEERGRGNFPDRFSARQFPNYSSELNVNALLLGDSALYLCASSLAVTGNTGELFFGEGSRLTVL.

V and J are TRBV7-8 and TRBJ2-1, with 7 bases fitting TRBD2. Per the germline V gene, CDR1 is SGHVS and CDR2 is FQNEAQ. The CDR3 is 14 residues long. V trimming: 5 bases; J trimming: 4 bases; junction bases outside the gene matches: 5. Here the CDR3 DNA reads TGTGCCAGCAGCCCGCGGGGGTTTTACAATGAGCAGTTCTTC. Its protein is CASSPRGFYNEQFF.

This rearrangement joins TRBV5-1 to TRBJ1-2; possibly TRBD1 for D (5 bases). The CDR3 sequence is 15 residues long. V was clipped by 0 bases and J by 8 bases, with 17 bases between them. Germline loops: CDR1 SGHRS, CDR2 YFSETQ. Here the CDR3 DNA reads TGCGCCAGCAGCTTGGCCGCAGGGCCGGTGGACGGCTACACCTTC. Its protein product is CASSLAAGPVDGYTF.

This chain uses TRBV6-1 with TRBJ2-7; 7 bases agree with TRBD2. This CDR3 spans 16 amino acids. J gave up 4 bases and V 1 base, and 10 bases lay outside the gene matches. Per germline, CDR1 MNHNS and CDR2 SASEGT. The CDR3 DNA follows: TGTGCCAGCAGTGAAGTTAGGGCTAGCGGCCAATACGAGCAGTACTTC. Translation: CASSEVRASGQYEQYF.

This chain uses TRBV6-6 with TRBJ1-2; D gene unclear. Germline CDR1 is MNHNY and CDR2 is SVGAGI (reference sequence). With 6 bases removed from V and 6 bases from J, the gap between germline ends came to 14 bases. The CDR3 covers 13 residues. The CDR3 loop reads CASRRGLLDGYTF. CDR3 coding DNA: TGTGCCAGCAGGCGCGGGTTGCTTGATGGCTACACCTTC.

The rearrangement joins TRBV20-1 to TRBJ2-7; 9 bases match TRBD1. The length of the CDR3 is 17 residues. Germline V gives CDR1 DFQATT, CDR2 SNEGSKA (reference sequence). After removal of 6 bases from V and 4 bases from J, the junction contained 19 bases not matched to a gene. DNA of the CDR3: TGCAGTGCGAGTCCCCCGGTTGACAGGGGGATATTATACGAGCAGTACTTC. It translates to CSASPPVDRGILYEQYF.

The chain couples TRBV5-1 to TRBJ1-1, with D possibly matching TRBD1 (5 bases). This CDR3 is built from 14 residues. V was pared by 1 base and J by 10 bases, with 17 bases between. The V gene's germline CDR1 is SGHRS and CDR2 YFSETQ. The CDR3 protein is CASSLMAAHGGAFF. The CDR3 bases are TGCGCCAGCAGCTTGATGGCAGCCCACGGGGGAGCTTTCTTT.

This clone has only one observation. The rearrangement uses TRBV9 and TRBJ2-7, with 10 bases matching TRBD2. The CDR3 loop spans 16 amino acids. Germline CDR1 and CDR2: SGDLS and YYNGEE. Trimming at V came to 4 bases and at J to 2 bases, leaving 9 bases not matched to a gene. The CDR3 is CASSHSTSGDTYEQYF. The CDR3, as DNA: TGTGCCAGCAGCCACTCTACTAGCGGGGATACCTACGAGCAGTACTTC.

For this clone: Other DNA sequences in this sample translate to the same CDR3. The V gene is TRBV5-1, the J gene TRBJ2-5; the D is unclear. This CDR3 is 14 amino acids long. Per germline, CDR1 SGHRS and CDR2 YFSETQ. Between the trimmed V and J ends, which lost 3 bases and 3 bases, there was a span of 12 bases. The CDR3 here is CASSSLTGEETQYF. The CDR3 nucleotides are TGCGCCAGCAGCTCACTGACTGGAGAAGAGACCCAGTACTTC.

This chain links TRBV10-2 with TRBJ1-5; 7 bases map to TRBD1. CDR3 length: 14 residues. Germline CDR1 WSHSY, CDR2 SAAADI. J lost 7 bases, V lost 3 bases, and 6 bases had no gene match. CDR3 DNA: TGCGCCAGCAGTGATCCGGGAGGGGGCCAGCCCCAGCATTTT. Protein product: CASSDPGGGQPQHF.

This chain uses TRBV5-5 with TRBJ1-2; D not certain. V lost 2 bases, J lost 5 bases, and 10 bases lay in between. Germline V gene lookup returns CDR1 SGHKS and CDR2 YYEKEE (reference sequence). The CDR3 is made up of 13 amino acids. The CDR3 here is CASSFSYSYGYTF. In DNA form, the CDR3 reads TGTGCCAGCAGCTTCTCCTACTCGTATGGCTACACCTTC.

The chain has TRBV11-2 and TRBJ1-1; TRBD1 matches 7 bases. V shed 7 bases, J shed 1 base, and the junction held 9 bases outside the gene matches. This CDR3 region has 15 residues. Germline V gene data show CDR1 as SGHAT and CDR2 as FQNNGV. The CDR3 DNA sequence: TGTGCCAGCACCAAAAATCGACAGGGGAACACTGAAGCTTTCTTT. Translated: CASTKNRQGNTEAFF.

The chain is built from TRBV11-2 and TRBJ2-1; 11 bases line up with TRBD1. Germline lookup yields CDR1 SGHAT and CDR2 FQNNGV. V trimming: 5 bases; J trimming: 6 bases; junction bases outside the gene matches: 6. This CDR3 is 15 amino acids long. The DNA for the CDR3 is TGTGCCAGCAGCCCGCGGACAGGGGGCCTCAATGAGCAGTTCTTC. Amino acid sequence: CASSPRTGGLNEQFF.

The chain has TRBV10-2 and TRBJ1-3; unclear D gene. Trimming took off 5 bases at V and 0 bases at J, with 11 bases between the two ends. Germline lookup yields CDR1 WSHSY and CDR2 SAAADI. The CDR3 loop spans 15 amino acids. For the CDR3, the DNA is TGCGCCAGCAGTCCCCTCGCCAGCTCTGGAAACACCATATATTTT. This translates into CASSPLASSGNTIYF.

This clone was observed a single time. The rearrangement uses TRBV9 and TRBJ1-5, with D possibly matching TRBD1 (6 bases). V lost 0 bases to trimming and J lost 4 bases, with 11 bases between them. CDR3 length: 15 amino acids. Germline loops: CDR1 SGDLS, CDR2 YYNGEE. CDR3 amino acids: CASSVEDSTNQPQHF. As DNA, the CDR3 is TGTGCCAGCAGCGTAGAGGACAGTACTAATCAGCCCCAGCATTTT.

The rearrangement joins TRBV30 to TRBJ1-1, with a weak D call TRBD1 (5 bases). V dropped 1 base and J dropped 4 bases, with 16 bases sitting between them. CDR1 is GTSNPN, CDR2 SVGIG, per germline (reference sequence). The CDR3 extends over 15 amino acids. Here the CDR3 DNA reads TGTGCCTGGAGTGCAGACAGATTATGGGGCACTGAAGCTTTCTTT. Translated: CAWSADRLWGTEAFF.

V gene TRBV10-1 combines with J gene TRBJ2-6, with TRBD1 identical over 9 bases. J gave up 0 bases and V 3 bases, and 3 bases lay outside the gene matches. The CDR3 is 17 residues long. Germline V gene lookup returns CDR1 WNHNN and CDR2 SYGVQD (reference sequence). CDR3 DNA: TGCGCCAGCAGTGACGGACAGGGGAACTCTGGGGCCAACGTCCTGACTTTC. It is translated as CASSDGQGNSGANVLTF.